A single sample is the source of the 21 T cell receptor beta chains below, sequenced in a study of T cells in tuberculosis. Some clones are missing from TCRdb's copy, which holds only in-frame ones; the method was immunoSEQ multiplex PCR. The data show 50,000 to 65,000 clones, around 90% seen once. Sorting used thawed, overnight-rested PBMC stained with anti-CD3, a viability dye and GMM-loaded CD1B tetramer. CD1B tetramers were loaded with Rhodococcus equi-derived C32 glucose monomycolate. Input material: CD1b-GMM tetramer-negative cells sorted from PBMCs. These receptors came from an adult woman with latent tuberculosis.

This clone is a singleton in its sample. CDR3 DNA: TGTGCCAGCAGCGTAGCTAAGACAGGGGACGGCTATGGCTACACCTTC. Its protein is CASSVAKTGDGYGYTF. V is TRBV9 and J is TRBJ1-2, with TRBD1 matching 8 bases. V lost 0 bases, J lost 4 bases, and 8 bases stayed unmatched. CDR1 and CDR2 (germline): SGDLS, YYNGEE. The CDR3 consists of 16 residues.

This chain joins TRBV7-2 and TRBJ2-7; D is possibly TRBD2 (5 bases). Germline V gene data show CDR1 as SGHTA and CDR2 as FQGNSA. The CDR3 sequence is 13 residues long. V lost 5 bases and J lost 3, with 11 bases in between. The CDR3, as DNA: TGTGCCAGCAGCACGGGTCGGGGCTACGAGCAGTACTTC. Translating it yields CASSTGRGYEQYF.

This clone was recorded only once. The chain couples TRBV27 to TRBJ2-5; 12 positions match TRBD2. The J call may be incorrect, as the DNA end agrees better with TRBJ2-7. Germline V gene sequence: CDR1 MNHEY, CDR2 SMNVEV (reference sequence). The length of the CDR3 is 17 residues. The DNA of the CDR3 is TGTGCCAGCAGTTTACTCCCTAGCGGGAGGGCCGGGTACGAGCAGTACTTC. As protein: CASSLLPSGRAGYEQYF.

V gene TRBV30 combines with J gene TRBJ1-1; D not resolved. Germline loops: CDR1 GTSNPN, CDR2 SVGIG (reference sequence). Trimming cost V 4 bases and J 4 bases, with 13 bases left between them. The CDR3 length is 13 residues. The CDR3 nucleotides are TGTGCCTGGACTAGTTTTACGGGCACTGAAGCTTTCTTT. Translating gives CAWTSFTGTEAFF.

This clone was counted a few times. The rearrangement joins TRBV2 to TRBJ2-4; tentative D call: TRBD2 (6 bases). This CDR3 is 13 amino acids long. Per germline, CDR1 SNHLY and CDR2 FYNNEI. Between the trimmed V and J ends, which lost 11 bases and 5 bases, there was a span of 16 bases. The CDR3 spells CAGARGTQNIQYF. The CDR3 DNA reads TGTGCCGGGGCTCGCGGGACCCAAAACATTCAGTACTTC.

This chain uses TRBV18 with TRBJ1-5; 8 nucleotides align to TRBD1. The CDR3 length is 15 residues. CDR1 and CDR2 (germline): KGHSH, LQKENI. V trimming: 2 bases; J trimming: 7 bases; junction bases outside the gene matches: 7. CDR3 region: CASSPTGGWGQPQHF. The CDR3 nucleotides read TGTGCCAGCTCACCAACAGGGGGTTGGGGGCAGCCCCAGCATTTT.

The chain employs TRBV7-2 and TRBJ2-7, with 9 nucleotides matching TRBD2. The CDR3 has 17 amino acids. In germline, CDR1 is SGHTA, CDR2 FQGNSA. Germline trimming cut 3 bases from V and 0 bases from J; bases unmatched to any gene: 9. In DNA form, the CDR3 reads TGTGCCAGCAGCTTTAGCATCGCGGGGGGGAACTCCTACGAGCAGTACTTC. Protein product: CASSFSIAGGNSYEQYF.

CDR3 nucleotide sequence: TGTGCCAGCAGTGCCAGGGGGTCGGCCAAAAACATTCAGTACTTC. Encoded protein: CASSARGSAKNIQYF. The V gene is TRBV28, the J gene TRBJ2-4; TRBD1 aligns across 7 bases. V lost 5 bases to trimming and J lost 1 base; unmatched junction nucleotides: 5. Germline values: CDR1 MDHEN, CDR2 SYDVKM. CDR3 length: 15 residues.

In the case of this clone: The junction shows a germline mismatch at one end, possibly a read error. The chain carries TRBV5-4 and TRBJ2-7; TRBD2 might be the D (7 bases). The CDR3 is 16 amino acids. Germline V CDR1 and CDR2: SGHNT, YYREEE (reference sequence). CDR3 region: CASSQDWGGGPYEQYF. DNA for the CDR3: TGCGCCAGCAGCCAAGATTGGGGCGGGGGCCCCTACGAGCAGTACTTC.

This chain uses TRBV14 with TRBJ2-7, with D possibly TRBD1 on 6 matching bases. Between the trimmed V and J ends, which lost 1 base and 3 bases, there was a span of 13 bases. The CDR3 totals 15 residues. From germline, CDR1 is SGHDN and CDR2 FVKESK. CDR3 sequence reads: CASSQGETGLYEQYF. CDR3 coding DNA: TGTGCCAGCAGCCAAGGGGAGACAGGCCTCTACGAGCAGTACTTC.

This chain joins TRBV19 and TRBJ1-3; 8 bases map to TRBD1. This CDR3 has 16 amino acids. J lost 3 bases, V lost 5 bases, and 9 bases had no gene match. The germline CDR1 and CDR2 sequences are LNHDA and SQIVND (reference sequence). In DNA, the CDR3 is TGTGCCAGTAGTTCAAACAGGGGGATCTTTGGAAACACCATATATTTT. It is translated as CASSSNRGIFGNTIYF.

The chain combines TRBV2 with TRBJ2-1; D gene uncertain. Germline V gives CDR1 SNHLY, CDR2 FYNNEI. The CDR3 spans 12 residues. V dropped 9 bases and J dropped 12 bases, with 18 bases sitting between them. The CDR3 is CASELADRGQFF. The CDR3 nucleotides read TGTGCCAGTGAGTTGGCCGATAGAGGGCAGTTCTTC.

This chain connects TRBV7-9 to TRBJ1-4, with D uncertain. V dropped 3 bases and J dropped 4 bases, with 6 bases sitting between them. CDR3 length equals 13 residues. CDR1 and CDR2 (germline): SEHNR, FQNEAQ (reference sequence). Here the CDR3 reads CASSFRLNEKLFF. In DNA, the CDR3 is TGTGCCAGCAGCTTTCGACTTAATGAAAAACTGTTTTTT.

The gene calls are TRBV7-3 and TRBJ2-1; 12 bases are a match to TRBD2. J lost 7 bases, V lost 5 bases, and 6 bases had no gene match. The CDR3 length is 15 residues. CDR1 is SGHTA and CDR2 is FQGTGA in the germline V gene. CDR3 sequence reads: CASSPGLAGANEQFF. In DNA form, the CDR3 reads TGTGCCAGCAGCCCGGGACTAGCGGGTGCGAATGAGCAGTTCTTC.

The sample holds a few counts of this clone. V is TRBV6-1 and J is TRBJ2-4; D is ambiguous. CDR1 is MNHNS and CDR2 is SASEGT in the germline V gene. Deletions cut 6 bases from V and 0 bases from J, with 6 bases between. The CDR3 extends over 13 amino acids. CDR3 loop: CASSARAKNIQYF. The CDR3 DNA follows: TGTGCCAGCAGCGCTAGAGCCAAAAACATTCAGTACTTC.

This chain connects TRBV5-1 to TRBJ1-1; weak D call: TRBD1 (5 bases). Trimming stripped 1 base from V and 2 bases from J, with 12 bases between. CDR3 size: 15 residues. Germline V gene lookup returns CDR1 SGHRS and CDR2 YFSETQ. CDR3 in DNA: TGCGCCAGCAGCTTGATGGCAGGGTCAAACACTGAAGCTTTCTTT. Protein: CASSLMAGSNTEAFF. Complete variable domain (other parts from reference TRBV5-1 and TRBJ1-1): KAGVTQTPRYLIKTRGQQVTLSCSPISGHRSVSWYQQTPGQGLQFLFEYFSETQRNKGNFPGRFSGRQFSNSRSEMNVSTLELGDSALYLCASSLMAGSNTEAFFGQGTRLTVV.

The chain joins TRBV7-2 to TRBJ1-6, with 7 nucleotides matching TRBD1. This CDR3 has 18 amino acids. Germline V gene data show CDR1 as SGHTA and CDR2 as FQGNSA. Trimming took 3 bases from V and 2 from J; bases not matched to a gene: 10. CDR3 loop: CASSFSLVGTAYNSPLHF. CDR3 DNA: TGTGCCAGCAGCTTCTCCCTAGTCGGGACAGCCTATAATTCACCCCTCCACTTT.

The chain uses TRBV4-3 and TRBJ1-6; possible D gene TRBD1, 5 bases. The CDR3 contains 14 residues. Germline V gene sequence: CDR1 LGHNA, CDR2 YSLEER. Trimming took off 8 bases at V and 9 bases at J, with 17 bases between the two ends. The CDR3 region is CASSPPGSGSPLHF. The CDR3 DNA is TGCGCCAGCTCCCCGCCAGGGTCGGGTTCACCCCTCCACTTT.

This clone has more than one count but fewer than ten. The chain employs TRBV10-3 and TRBJ2-7, with 7 nucleotides matching TRBD1. V shed 0 bases and J 5 bases; nucleotides not matched to a gene: 13. CDR3 size: 17 residues. CDR1 is ENHRY, CDR2 SYGVKD, per germline. The CDR3 spells CAISESGNGQEVHEQYF. Written as DNA, the CDR3 is TGTGCCATCAGTGAGTCGGGCAACGGACAGGAGGTACACGAGCAGTACTTC.

The chain is built from TRBV6-5 and TRBJ1-2, with 8 bases matching TRBD1. The CDR3 length is 14 residues. Germline loops: CDR1 MNHEY, CDR2 SVGAGI. V was pared by 6 bases and J by 4 bases, with 7 bases of the junction left unmatched. The CDR3 loop is CASSYRGIGYGYTF. In nucleotides, the CDR3 is TGTGCCAGCAGCTACAGGGGGATTGGCTATGGCTACACCTTC.

V gene TRBV7-6 combines with J gene TRBJ2-5; D unclear. This CDR3 spans 14 amino acids. In germline, CDR1 is SGHVS, CDR2 FNYEAQ. V shed 8 bases and J shed 1 base, with 14 bases lying between them. The CDR3 spells CASGHSISQETQYF. The CDR3 nucleotides read TGTGCCAGCGGCCACAGTATCAGCCAAGAGACCCAGTACTTC.